The next 27 T cell receptor beta chains were all read from a single sample in a study of CD8+CD57+ T cells in acquired aplastic anemia. An expansion of CD8+CD57+ cells by flow cytometry had been shown in patients chosen for sequencing. The template used for profiling TCR beta VDJ and CDR3 was genomic DNA. TCRdb independently ran MiXCR on the reads; one entry per CDR3 protein. Of approximately 150,000 distinct CDR3 sequences listed, 40% to 55% are singletons. The material sequenced was sorted CD4+, CD8+, or CD8+CD57+ T cells (not recorded which) from PBMCs. The origin of the receptors is a human donor with aplastic anemia.

This clonotype has ten or more counts. J is TRBJ2-7 and V is TRBV6-2 or TRBV6-3, with D possibly called TRBD1 or TRBD2 (5 bases each). Germline V gene data show CDR1 as MNHEY and CDR2 as SVGEGT. V dropped 7 bases and J dropped 0 bases, with 16 bases sitting between them. The CDR3 spans 15 residues. The CDR3 region has the DNA TGTGCCAGCAAACGGGACGGAGAAAGCTCCTACGAGCAGTACGTC. Translation: CASKRDGESSYEQYV.

This clonotype was detected ten times or more. The chain uses TRBV7-2 and TRBJ1-6, with 9 bases identical to TRBD1. The CDR3 spans 15 residues. V was pared by 5 bases and J by 8 bases, with 7 bases of the junction left unmatched. CDR1 is SGHTA, CDR2 FQGNSA, per germline. The CDR3 reads CASSPGTGRDSPLHF. The DNA for the CDR3 is TGTGCCAGCAGCCCAGGGACAGGGAGAGATTCACCCCTCCACTTT.

This rearrangement joins TRBV10-1 to TRBJ2-7, with TRBD1 matching 9 bases. This CDR3 spans 15 amino acids. With V trimmed by 0 bases and J by 5 bases, 5 bases remained unmatched. Germline CDR1 reads WNHNN; CDR2 reads SYGVQD (reference sequence). DNA of the CDR3: TGCGCCAGCAGTGAGTCGGCGAACAGGGGGCACGAGCAGTACTTC. Translation: CASSESANRGHEQYF.

This clonotype was seen a few times. The chain joins TRBV7-3 to TRBJ2-7; no definite D call. The length of the CDR3 is 14 residues. The germline gives CDR1 SGHTA, CDR2 FQGTGA. V was trimmed by 4 bases and J by 6 bases, leaving 16 bases between them. In nucleotides, the CDR3 is TGTGCCAGCAGCTCAGATGGGGTTGGAGCCGAGCAGTACTTC. Its protein is CASSSDGVGAEQYF.

The gene calls are TRBV9 and TRBJ2-7; 9 bases agree with TRBD1. The CDR3 runs 15 residues. The germline gives CDR1 SGDLS, CDR2 YYNGEE. Losses at the gene ends were 7 bases for V and 4 bases for J; bases not matched to a gene: 12. CDR3 DNA sequence: TGTGCCAGCCCGAATAGGGGACAGGGCAAGTACGAGCAGTACTTC. Amino acids: CASPNRGQGKYEQYF.

This clonotype was seen many times. This chain uses TRBV5-1 with TRBJ1-1, with 7 bases lining up with TRBD1. From germline, CDR1 is SGHRS and CDR2 YFSETQ. V was clipped by 2 bases and J by 5 bases; unmatched bases: 9. This CDR3 is built from 15 residues. The CDR3 region is CASSFSKSGQTEAFF. CDR3 coding DNA: TGCGCCAGCAGCTTTAGTAAGTCGGGACAGACTGAAGCTTTCTTT.

The V gene is TRBV25-1, the J gene TRBJ1-6; perhaps TRBD1 as D (6 bases). Between the trimmed V and J ends, which lost 7 bases and 8 bases, there was a span of 15 bases. The CDR3 contains 14 residues. CDR1 is MGHDK and CDR2 is SYGVNS in the germline V gene. CDR3 loop: CASTPEGVHSPLHF. CDR3 nucleotides: TGTGCCAGCACTCCCGAGGGGGTCCATTCACCCCTCCACTTT.

In this sample, this clonotype turned up many times. CDR3 DNA: TGTGCCATCAGGGGAGAGGGGATGAACACTGAAGCTTTCTTT. Amino acid sequence: CAIRGEGMNTEAFF. V usage is TRBV10-3 and J usage is TRBJ1-1, with D possibly TRBD1 on 5 matching bases. CDR1 is ENHRY and CDR2 is SYGVKD in the germline V gene. The ends were cut back, 6 bases at V and 0 bases at J, with 11 bases in the middle. This CDR3 region has 14 residues.

The chain recombines TRBV18 with TRBJ2-3; D gene uncertain. Germline lookup yields CDR1 KGHSH and CDR2 LQKENI. This CDR3 region has 13 residues. V dropped 2 bases and J dropped 2 bases, with 5 bases sitting between them. DNA for the CDR3: TGTGCCAGCTCACCAAATCCCACAGATACGCAGTATTTT. Translated, it gives CASSPNPTDTQYF.

This clonotype was recorded at least ten times. The chain couples TRBV6-1 to TRBJ1-4, with D unresolved. V was pared by 6 bases and J by 3 bases, with 11 bases between. The germline V gene encodes CDR1 MNHNS and CDR2 SASEGT. The CDR3 runs 14 residues. In DNA form, the CDR3 reads TGTGCCAGCAGCCGCCGACAATCTAATGAAAAACTGTTTTTT. It encodes CASSRRQSNEKLFF.

The sample holds many counts of this clonotype. The chain links TRBV7-2 to TRBJ2-1, with 7 bases matching TRBD2. J gave up 1 base and V 6 bases, and 9 bases lay outside the gene matches. The CDR3 runs 16 residues. Germline-derived CDR1 and CDR2 are SGHTA and FQGNSA. The CDR3 DNA reads as TGTGCCAGCAGAACTGCGCTAGCGGCATCCTACAATGAGCAGTTCTTC. The encoded protein is CASRTALAASYNEQFF.

A few counts support this clonotype. This chain links TRBV19 with TRBJ1-2, with TRBD1 as a possible D gene (5 bases). V gave up 4 bases and J gave up 8 bases, with 8 bases separating them. Germline V gives CDR1 LNHDA, CDR2 SQIVND (reference sequence). The CDR3 has 11 residues. CDR3 in DNA: TGTGCCAGTAGTAGGGGCGGGGGCTACACCTTC. The encoded protein is CASSRGGGYTF.

The V call is TRBV20-1, the J call TRBJ2-5; 8 bases agree with TRBD2. The CDR3 runs to 14 residues. Germline V CDR1 and CDR2: DFQATT, SNEGSKA (reference sequence). The ends lost 5 bases at V and 7 bases at J; junction bases unmatched: 12. The CDR3 region is CSAPTAGDQGTQYF. The CDR3 DNA sequence: TGCAGTGCTCCAACAGCGGGGGATCAGGGGACCCAGTACTTC.

This clonotype has just one count. The chain recombines TRBV10-2 with TRBJ1-4; the D gene is possibly TRBD1 (5 bases). Germline V gene lookup returns CDR1 WSHSY and CDR2 SAAADI. Between the trimmed V and J ends, which lost 6 bases and 6 bases, there was a span of 11 bases. The CDR3 is 13 residues long. The CDR3 nucleotides read TGCGCCAGCAGAGACCCGGGGGATGAAAAACTGTTTTTT. Translated: CASRDPGDEKLFF.

This chain joins TRBV2 and TRBJ2-3; D is undetermined. CDR3 length equals 11 residues. The germline gives CDR1 SNHLY, CDR2 FYNNEI. The CDR3 spells CSGSNTDTQYF. CDR3 nucleotides: TGTTCCGGCAGTAACACAGATACGCAGTATTTT.

The sample holds many counts of this clonotype. The genes are TRBV19 and TRBJ1-3; 10 bases are a match to TRBD1. The CDR3 contains 14 residues. CDR1 and CDR2 from the germline V gene are LNHDA and SQIVND (reference sequence). V shed 10 bases and J 3 bases; nucleotides not matched to a gene: 6. The CDR3 region is CATSGTGVGNTIYF. The CDR3 coding sequence is TGTGCCACCTCCGGGACAGGGGTTGGAAACACCATATATTTT.

This clonotype was found once. This chain joins TRBV20-1 and TRBJ2-5, with D perhaps matching TRBD2 (5 bases). This CDR3 is built from 14 residues. Per the germline V gene, CDR1 is DFQATT and CDR2 is SNEGSKA (reference sequence). The CDR3 spells CSMSGSVVGETQYF. As DNA, the CDR3 is TGCAGCATGTCGGGGTCGGTGGTAGGGGAGACCCAGTACTTC.

The chain combines TRBV19 with TRBJ1-1, with D possibly matching TRBD1 (6 bases). Germline loops: CDR1 LNHDA, CDR2 SQIVND (reference sequence). The CDR3 contains 14 residues. The V and J ends lost 4 bases and 5 bases respectively, with 14 bases between them. DNA of the CDR3: TGTGCCAGTAGTACCAGGGGACGGGGGACTGAAGCTTTCTTT. Translation: CASSTRGRGTEAFF.

In its sample, this clonotype was seen many times. V is TRBV6-1 and J is TRBJ2-3; 8 bases agree with TRBD2. CDR3 size: 14 residues. V shed 6 bases, J shed 0 bases, and the junction held 2 bases outside the gene matches. The germline V gene encodes CDR1 MNHNS and CDR2 SASEGT. This CDR3 is CASRLAESTDTQYF. The CDR3 nucleotides read TGTGCCAGCAGACTAGCGGAGAGCACAGATACGCAGTATTTT.

V and J are TRBV9 and TRBJ2-2; the match to TRBD2 covers 7 bases. There are 17 residues in the CDR3. Germline V gene lookup returns CDR1 SGDLS and CDR2 YYNGEE. V gave up 4 bases and J gave up 0 bases; unmatched junction bases: 9. The CDR3 loop is CASSPVAGGANTGELFF. The CDR3 nucleotides read TGTGCCAGCAGCCCAGTAGCGGGCGGGGCGAACACCGGGGAGCTGTTTTTT.

This clonotype occurred many times. The chain is built from TRBV6-2 or TRBV6-3 and TRBJ2-7; possible D gene TRBD1, 6 bases. The CDR3 has 15 residues. V lost 2 bases, J lost 3 bases, and 14 bases lay in between. Germline CDR1 reads MNHEY; CDR2 reads SVGEGT. CDR3 region: CASSYPRGQFYEQYV. CDR3 sequence (DNA): TGTGCCAGCAGTTACCCTCGAGGACAGTTCTACGAGCAGTACGTC.

At least ten counts were recorded for this clonotype. The chain is built from TRBV19 and TRBJ1-1; D is undetermined. This CDR3 spans 17 amino acids. V was shortened by 1 base and J by 0 bases, with 15 bases between the two germline ends. In germline, CDR1 is LNHDA, CDR2 SQIVND (reference sequence). The CDR3 here is CASSIAAFGGLNTEAFF. The CDR3 DNA reads TGTGCCAGTAGTATAGCGGCGTTCGGAGGGTTGAACACTGAAGCTTTCTTT. Combining the CDR3 with reference TRBV19 and TRBJ1-1 gives the whole variable domain DGGITQSPKYLFRKEGQNVTLSCEQNLNHDAMYWYRQDPGQGLRLIYYSQIVNDFQKGDIAEGYSVSREKKESFPLTVTSAQKNPTAFYLCASSIAAFGGLNTEAFFGQGTRLTVV.

This clonotype was seen ten or more times. This sequence joins TRBV5-6 and TRBJ1-1; D perhaps matches TRBD1 (5 bases). This CDR3 comprises 14 residues. The V gene lost 2 bases and the J gene lost 2 bases, with 10 bases spanning the gap. The V gene's germline CDR1 is SGHDT and CDR2 YYEEEE. Written as DNA, the CDR3 is TGTGCCAGCAGCTTTCCGGGGGGTAACACTGAAGCTTTCTTT. The encoded protein is CASSFPGGNTEAFF.

This clonotype was detected ten times or more. J is TRBJ1-3 and V is TRBV19, with D maybe TRBD1 (6 bases). The V gene's germline CDR1 is LNHDA and CDR2 SQIVND (reference sequence). V was cut by 5 bases and J by 0 bases, with 14 bases left in between. The length of the CDR3 is 16 residues. This chain's CDR3 is CASSSQGSSSGNTIYF. The CDR3 coding sequence is TGTGCCAGTAGTTCTCAGGGGTCCAGCTCTGGAAACACCATATATTTT.

The chain couples TRBV6-5 to TRBJ2-2; 10 nucleotides line up with TRBD2. V dropped 6 bases and J dropped 1; count of bases not matched to a gene: 5. The CDR3 spans 16 residues. Germline CDR1 reads MNHEY; CDR2 reads SVGAGI. The CDR3 DNA sequence: TGTGCCAGCAGACGCACTAGCGGGGTGAACACCGGGGAGCTGTTTTTT. The encoded protein is CASRRTSGVNTGELFF.

In this sample, this clonotype turned up many times. The genes are TRBV20-1 and TRBJ2-3; 10 nucleotides match TRBD2. The junction had 6 bases not matched to a gene; V was cut back by 4 bases and J by 5 bases. The CDR3 consists of 14 residues. CDR1 and CDR2 from the germline V gene are DFQATT and SNEGSKA (reference sequence). The CDR3 loop is CSATLSGRIDTQYF. As DNA, the CDR3 is TGCAGTGCTACTCTTAGCGGGAGGATAGATACGCAGTATTTT.

This chain uses TRBV6-1 with TRBJ2-1, with 7 bases aligning to TRBD2. The CDR3 is 15 amino acids. The ends lost 7 bases at V and 1 base at J; junction bases unmatched: 7. Germline values: CDR1 MNHNS, CDR2 SASEGT. As DNA, the CDR3 is TGTGCCAGCATGGGGGGGACCCGGTCCTACAATGAGCAGTTCTTC. This sequence encodes CASMGGTRSYNEQFF.